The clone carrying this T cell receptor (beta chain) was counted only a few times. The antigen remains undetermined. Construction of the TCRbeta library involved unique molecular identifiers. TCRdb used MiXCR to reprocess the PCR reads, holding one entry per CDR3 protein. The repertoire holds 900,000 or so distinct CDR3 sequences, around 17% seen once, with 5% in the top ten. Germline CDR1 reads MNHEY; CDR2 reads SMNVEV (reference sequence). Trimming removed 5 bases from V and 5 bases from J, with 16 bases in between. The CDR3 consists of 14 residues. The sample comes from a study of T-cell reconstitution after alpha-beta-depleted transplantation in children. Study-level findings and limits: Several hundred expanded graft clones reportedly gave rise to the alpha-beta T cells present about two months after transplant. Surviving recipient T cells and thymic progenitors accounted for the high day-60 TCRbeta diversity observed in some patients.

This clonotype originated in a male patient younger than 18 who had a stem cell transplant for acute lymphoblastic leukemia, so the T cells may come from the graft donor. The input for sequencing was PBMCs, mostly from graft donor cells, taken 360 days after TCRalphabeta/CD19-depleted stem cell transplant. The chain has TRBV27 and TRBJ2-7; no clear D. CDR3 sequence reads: CASSDISTGDEQYF. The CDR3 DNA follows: TGTGCCAGCAGTGATATTTCCACTGGCGACGAGCAGTACTTC.